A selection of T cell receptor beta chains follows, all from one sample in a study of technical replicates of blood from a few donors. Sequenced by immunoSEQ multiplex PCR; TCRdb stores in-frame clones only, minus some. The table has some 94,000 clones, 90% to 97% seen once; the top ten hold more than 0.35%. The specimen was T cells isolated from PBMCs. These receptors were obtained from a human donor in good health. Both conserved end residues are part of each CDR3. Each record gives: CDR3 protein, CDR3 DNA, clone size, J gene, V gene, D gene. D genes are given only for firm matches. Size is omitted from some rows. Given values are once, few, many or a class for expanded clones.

CDR3aa: CASSQSSSWGDASYEQYF
CDR3nt: TGCGCCAGCAGTCAATCGTCAAGCTGGGGGGACGCGTCCTACGAGCAGTACTTC
abundance: .
j_gene: TRBJ2-7
v_gene: TRBV23-1
d_gene: .

CDR3aa: CASSGQGSSEAFF
CDR3nt: TGTGCCAGCAGTGGGCAGGGGTCCTCTGAAGCTTTCTTT
abundance: .
j_gene: TRBJ1-1
v_gene: TRBV2
d_gene: .

CDR3aa: CASSLAYPGQGARGTEAFF
CDR3nt: TGTGCCAGCAGCTTGGCCTATCCGGGACAGGGGGCGCGTGGCACTGAAGCTTTCTTT
abundance: once
j_gene: TRBJ1-1
v_gene: TRBV5-4
d_gene: TRBD1

CDR3aa: CASSFQGADYGYTF
CDR3nt: TGTGCCAGCAGTTTTCAGGGGGCCGACTATGGCTACACCTTC
abundance: .
j_gene: TRBJ1-2
v_gene: TRBV5-4
d_gene: TRBD1

CDR3aa: CATSTGLAGDYEQYF
CDR3nt: TGTGCCACCAGCACTGGACTAGCGGGAGACTACGAGCAGTACTTC
abundance: .
j_gene: TRBJ2-7
v_gene: TRBV15
d_gene: TRBD2

CDR3aa: CASSASAAYNEQFF
CDR3nt: TGTGCCAGCAGCGCTAGCGCAGCCTACAATGAGCAGTTCTTC
abundance: .
j_gene: TRBJ2-1
v_gene: TRBV7-8
d_gene: .

CDR3aa: CASSQVFGGRAQGNEQFF
CDR3nt: TGCGCCAGCAGCCAAGTTTTCGGCGGGAGGGCCCAGGGCAATGAGCAGTTCTTC
abundance: .
j_gene: TRBJ2-1
v_gene: TRBV4-1
d_gene: TRBD2

CDR3aa: CASSTGTGVWNEKLFF
CDR3nt: TGTGCCAGTTCAACCGGGACAGGGGTATGGAATGAAAAACTGTTTTTT
abundance: few
j_gene: TRBJ1-4
v_gene: TRBV19
d_gene: TRBD1

CDR3aa: CASTRRGQETQYF
CDR3nt: TGTGCCAGCACCCGGAGGGGTCAAGAGACCCAGTACTTC
abundance: .
j_gene: TRBJ2-5
v_gene: TRBV7-9
d_gene: .

CDR3aa: CASREISSGRSGELFF
CDR3nt: TGTGCCAGCAGAGAGATATCTAGCGGGAGATCCGGGGAGCTGTTTTTT
abundance: once
j_gene: TRBJ2-2
v_gene: TRBV5-6
d_gene: TRBD2

CDR3aa: CASSYRGGGNQPQHF
CDR3nt: TGTGCCAGCAGCTACAGGGGTGGGGGCAATCAGCCCCAGCATTTT
abundance: once
j_gene: TRBJ1-5
v_gene: TRBV5-5
d_gene: TRBD1

CDR3aa: CASSLSYLNTEAFF
CDR3nt: TGTGCCAGCAGCTTAAGTTATCTAAACACTGAAGCTTTCTTT
abundance: .
j_gene: TRBJ1-1
v_gene: TRBV7-8
d_gene: .

CDR3aa: CASSRGTGHTEAFF
CDR3nt: TGTGCCAGCAGTAGGGGGACAGGCCACACTGAAGCTTTCTTT
abundance: .
j_gene: TRBJ1-1
v_gene: TRBV6-5
d_gene: TRBD1

CDR3aa: CSVWDRESGNTIYF
CDR3nt: TGCAGCGTTTGGGACAGGGAATCAGGAAACACCATATATTTT
abundance: .
j_gene: TRBJ1-3
v_gene: TRBV29-1
d_gene: TRBD1

CDR3aa: CASSTFSYEQYF
CDR3nt: TGTGCCAGCAGTACCTTCAGCTACGAGCAGTACTTC
abundance: .
j_gene: TRBJ2-7
v_gene: TRBV6-6
d_gene: .

CDR3aa: CASSPRQGRYEQYF
CDR3nt: TGCGCCAGCAGCCCCCGACAGGGGCGGTACGAGCAGTACTTC
abundance: .
j_gene: TRBJ2-7
v_gene: TRBV4-3
d_gene: TRBD1

CDR3aa: CASRRASDTGELFF
CDR3nt: TGTGCCAGCAGACGGGCTAGCGACACCGGGGAGCTGTTTTTT
abundance: .
j_gene: TRBJ2-2
v_gene: TRBV7-3
d_gene: .

CDR3aa: CASSGRGGLAVPNSEQFF
CDR3nt: TGCGCCAGCAGCGGTAGGGGAGGGCTAGCGGTCCCGAATAGTGAGCAGTTCTTC
abundance: .
j_gene: TRBJ2-1
v_gene: TRBV5-1
d_gene: TRBD2

CDR3aa: CASSYQGNVYEQYF
CDR3nt: TGTGCCAGCAGCTACCAGGGGAACGTCTACGAGCAGTACTTC
abundance: .
j_gene: TRBJ2-7
v_gene: TRBV7-9
d_gene: .

CDR3aa: CASRGDIYTYGYTF
CDR3nt: TGTGCCAGCAGGGGAGACATCTACACCTATGGCTACACCTTC
abundance: .
j_gene: TRBJ1-2
v_gene: TRBV2
d_gene: .

CDR3aa: CASTGRDYYSNQPQHF
CDR3nt: TGTGCCAGCACAGGAAGGGACTACTATAGCAATCAGCCCCAGCATTTT
abundance: .
j_gene: TRBJ1-5
v_gene: TRBV28
d_gene: .

CDR3aa: CSVEDLKGYTF
CDR3nt: TGCAGCGTTGAAGATCTAAAGGGCTACACCTTC
abundance: .
j_gene: TRBJ1-2
v_gene: TRBV29-1
d_gene: .

CDR3aa: CASINFSGNTIYF
CDR3nt: TGTGCCAGTATTAATTTCTCTGGAAACACCATATATTTT
abundance: .
j_gene: TRBJ1-3
v_gene: TRBV28
d_gene: .

CDR3aa: CASSITGNTEAFF
CDR3nt: TGTGCCAGTAGTATCACAGGGAACACTGAAGCTTTCTTT
abundance: .
j_gene: TRBJ1-1
v_gene: TRBV19
d_gene: .

CDR3aa: CASRKPTGSTDTQYF
CDR3nt: TGTGCCAGCAGGAAACCGACGGGGAGCACAGATACGCAGTATTTT
abundance: .
j_gene: TRBJ2-3
v_gene: TRBV28
d_gene: .

CDR3aa: CASSLRAGEGVYNEQFF
CDR3nt: TGTGCCAGCAGCTTAAGAGCGGGAGAAGGGGTTTACAATGAGCAGTTCTTC
abundance: .
j_gene: TRBJ2-1
v_gene: TRBV7-2
d_gene: TRBD2

CDR3aa: CATSRDWSGFEQYF
CDR3nt: TGTGCCACCAGCAGAGATTGGTCGGGTTTCGAGCAGTACTTC
abundance: .
j_gene: TRBJ2-7
v_gene: TRBV15
d_gene: .

CDR3aa: CASRVHVSGNTIYF
CDR3nt: TGTGCCAGCAGGGTACACGTCTCTGGAAACACCATATATTTT
abundance: few
j_gene: TRBJ1-3
v_gene: TRBV6-5
d_gene: .

CDR3aa: CASSKWWASGKFYEQYF
CDR3nt: TGTGCCAGCAGCAAATGGTGGGCTAGCGGGAAATTCTACGAGCAGTACTTC
abundance: .
j_gene: TRBJ2-7
v_gene: TRBV21-1
d_gene: .

CDR3aa: CASSLGKAEAFF
CDR3nt: TGCGCCAGCAGCTTGGGAAAAGCGGAAGCTTTCTTT
abundance: .
j_gene: TRBJ1-1
v_gene: TRBV5-1
d_gene: .

CDR3aa: CASSIMWGRGQPQHF
CDR3nt: TGTGCCAGTAGTATAATGTGGGGAAGAGGGCAGCCCCAGCATTTT
abundance: .
j_gene: TRBJ1-5
v_gene: TRBV19
d_gene: .

CDR3aa: CASSRGGNEKLFF
CDR3nt: TGCGCCAGCAGCAGAGGAGGTAATGAAAAACTGTTTTTT
abundance: .
j_gene: TRBJ1-4
v_gene: TRBV5-1
d_gene: .

CDR3aa: CASSQDTPSGNYEQYF
CDR3nt: TGCGCCAGCAGCCAAGATACGCCTAGCGGGAACTACGAGCAGTACTTC
abundance: .
j_gene: TRBJ2-7
v_gene: TRBV4-3
d_gene: TRBD2

CDR3aa: CASRGSAGWAEKLFF
CDR3nt: TGTGCCAGTAGAGGCTCGGCAGGGTGGGCTGAAAAACTGTTTTTT
abundance: .
j_gene: TRBJ1-4
v_gene: TRBV19
d_gene: .

CDR3aa: CASSQEGTTEQYF
CDR3nt: TGTGCCAGCAGCCAAGAGGGGACTACCGAGCAGTACTTC
abundance: .
j_gene: TRBJ2-7
v_gene: TRBV14
d_gene: TRBD2

CDR3aa: CASSLSYRGLNYNEQFF
CDR3nt: TGTGCCAGCAGCTTATCTTACAGGGGGCTTAACTACAATGAGCAGTTCTTC
abundance: .
j_gene: TRBJ2-1
v_gene: TRBV7-2
d_gene: TRBD1

CDR3aa: CASGTDSPGANVLTF
CDR3nt: TGTGCCAGTGGGACAGACAGCCCTGGGGCCAACGTCCTGACTTTC
abundance: .
j_gene: TRBJ2-6
v_gene: TRBV28
d_gene: TRBD1

CDR3aa: CAWSFPGQLHF
CDR3nt: TGTGCCTGGAGTTTTCCGGGACAGCTCCACTTT
abundance: .
j_gene: TRBJ1-6
v_gene: TRBV30
d_gene: TRBD1

CDR3aa: CASSGTIEGYEQYF
CDR3nt: TGTGCCAGCAGTGGGACTATCGAGGGATACGAGCAGTACTTC
abundance: .
j_gene: TRBJ2-7
v_gene: TRBV6-1
d_gene: .

CDR3aa: CASSPLTGSIEQYF
CDR3nt: TGTGCCAGTAGTCCCCTGACAGGGTCGATCGAGCAGTACTTC
abundance: .
j_gene: TRBJ2-7
v_gene: TRBV19
d_gene: TRBD1

CDR3aa: CASSPLQTVNTEAFF
CDR3nt: TGTGCCAGCAGCCCCCTACAAACAGTGAACACTGAAGCTTTCTTT
abundance: .
j_gene: TRBJ1-1
v_gene: TRBV9
d_gene: .

CDR3aa: CASSPTSNYGYTF
CDR3nt: TGCGCCAGCAGCCCGACATCTAACTATGGCTACACCTTC
abundance: .
j_gene: TRBJ1-2
v_gene: TRBV5-1
d_gene: .

CDR3aa: CASSDEYGYTF
CDR3nt: TGTGCCAGCAGTGACGAGTATGGCTACACCTTC
abundance: .
j_gene: TRBJ1-2
v_gene: TRBV6-1
d_gene: .

CDR3aa: CASSLDREGNQPQHF
CDR3nt: TGTGCCAGCAGTTTAGACAGGGAGGGCAATCAGCCCCAGCATTTT
abundance: .
j_gene: TRBJ1-5
v_gene: TRBV28
d_gene: TRBD1

CDR3aa: CASSRTSAYNEQFF
CDR3nt: TGTGCCAGCAGCCGGACTAGCGCTTACAATGAGCAGTTCTTC
abundance: .
j_gene: TRBJ2-1
v_gene: TRBV7-7
d_gene: TRBD2